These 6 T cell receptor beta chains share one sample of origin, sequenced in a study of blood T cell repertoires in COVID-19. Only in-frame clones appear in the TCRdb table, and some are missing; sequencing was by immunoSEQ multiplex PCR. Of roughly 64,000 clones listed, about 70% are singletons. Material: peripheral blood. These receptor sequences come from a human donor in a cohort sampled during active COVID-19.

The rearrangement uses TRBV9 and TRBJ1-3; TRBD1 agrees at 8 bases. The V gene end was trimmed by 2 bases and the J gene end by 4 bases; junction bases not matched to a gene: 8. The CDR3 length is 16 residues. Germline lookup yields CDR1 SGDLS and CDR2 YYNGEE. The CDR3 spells CASSVGTGEGGNTIYF. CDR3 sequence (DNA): TGTGCCAGCAGCGTTGGGACAGGTGAGGGCGGAAACACCATATATTTT.

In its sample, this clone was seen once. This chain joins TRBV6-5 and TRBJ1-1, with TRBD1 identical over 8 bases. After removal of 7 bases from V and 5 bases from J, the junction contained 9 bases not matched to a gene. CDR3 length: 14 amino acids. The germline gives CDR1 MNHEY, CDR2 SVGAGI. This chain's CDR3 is CASNRRDRRTEAFF. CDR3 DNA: TGTGCCAGCAACCGCCGGGACAGGAGGACTGAAGCTTTCTTT.

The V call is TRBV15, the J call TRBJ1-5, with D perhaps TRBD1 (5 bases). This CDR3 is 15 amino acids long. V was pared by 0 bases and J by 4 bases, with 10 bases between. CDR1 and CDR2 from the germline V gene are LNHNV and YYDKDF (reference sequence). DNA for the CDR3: TGTGCCACCAGCAGAGACCCAGGGTCGAATCAGCCCCAGCATTTT. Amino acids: CATSRDPGSNQPQHF.

DNA for the CDR3: TGTGCCAGCTCCCGTGCGGTTGCCACTAATGAAAAACTGTTTTTT. This gives the protein CASSRAVATNEKLFF. This rearrangement joins TRBV11-2 to TRBJ1-4; D unresolved. The CDR3 runs 15 residues. The V gene lost 8 bases and the J gene lost 2 bases, with 15 bases spanning the gap. Germline V gene sequence: CDR1 SGHAT, CDR2 FQNNGV.

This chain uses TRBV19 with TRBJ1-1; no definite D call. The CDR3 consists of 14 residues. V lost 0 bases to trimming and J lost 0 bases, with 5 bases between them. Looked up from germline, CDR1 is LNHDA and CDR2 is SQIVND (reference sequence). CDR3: CASSIDPVNTEAFF. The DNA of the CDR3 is TGTGCCAGTAGTATAGATCCCGTGAACACTGAAGCTTTCTTT.

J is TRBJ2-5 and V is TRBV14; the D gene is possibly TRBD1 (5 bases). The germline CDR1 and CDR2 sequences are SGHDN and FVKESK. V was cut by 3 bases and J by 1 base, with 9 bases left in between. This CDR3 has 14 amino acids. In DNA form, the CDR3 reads TGTGCCAGCAGCCATGTGACAGTCCAAGAGACCCAGTACTTC. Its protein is CASSHVTVQETQYF.